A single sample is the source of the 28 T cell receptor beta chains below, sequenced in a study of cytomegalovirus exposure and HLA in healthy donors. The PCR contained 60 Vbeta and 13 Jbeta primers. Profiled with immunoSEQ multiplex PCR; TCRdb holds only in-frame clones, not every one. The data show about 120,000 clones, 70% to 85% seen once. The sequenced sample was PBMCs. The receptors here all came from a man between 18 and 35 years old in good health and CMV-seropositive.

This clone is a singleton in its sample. The CDR3 region has the DNA TGTGCCAGCAGCTGGCTCGGGGCAACTAATGAAAAACTGTTTTTT. Translating it yields CASSWLGATNEKLFF. V is TRBV7-8 and J is TRBJ1-4; no clear D. V was shortened by 4 bases and J by 0 bases, with 9 bases between the two germline ends. Germline V gene data show CDR1 as SGHVS and CDR2 as FQNEAQ. CDR3 length equals 15 residues.

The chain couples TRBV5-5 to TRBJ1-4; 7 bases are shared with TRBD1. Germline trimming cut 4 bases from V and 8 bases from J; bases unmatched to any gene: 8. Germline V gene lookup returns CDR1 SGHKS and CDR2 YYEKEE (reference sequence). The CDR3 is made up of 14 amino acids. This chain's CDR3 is CASSPTGVGEKLFF. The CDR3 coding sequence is TGTGCCAGCAGCCCTACAGGGGTAGGAGAAAAACTGTTTTTT.

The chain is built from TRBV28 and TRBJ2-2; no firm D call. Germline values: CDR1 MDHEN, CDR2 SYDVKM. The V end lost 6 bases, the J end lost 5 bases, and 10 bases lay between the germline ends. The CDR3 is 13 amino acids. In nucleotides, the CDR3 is TGTGCCAGCAGCCCCAGCAGGACCGGGGAGCTGTTTTTT. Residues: CASSPSRTGELFF.

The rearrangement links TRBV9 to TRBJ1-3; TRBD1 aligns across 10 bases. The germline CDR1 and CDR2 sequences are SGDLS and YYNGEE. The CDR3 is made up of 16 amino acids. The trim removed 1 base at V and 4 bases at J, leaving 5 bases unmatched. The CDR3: CASSVSGQGYGNTIYF. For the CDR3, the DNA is TGTGCCAGCAGCGTATCGGGACAGGGGTACGGAAACACCATATATTTT.

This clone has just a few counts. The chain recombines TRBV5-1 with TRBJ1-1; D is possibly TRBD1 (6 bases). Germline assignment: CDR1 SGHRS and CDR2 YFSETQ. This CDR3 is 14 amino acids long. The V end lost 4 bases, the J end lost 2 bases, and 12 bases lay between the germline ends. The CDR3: CASSKTGGNTEAFF. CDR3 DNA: TGCGCCAGCAGCAAGACGGGGGGCAACACTGAAGCTTTCTTT.

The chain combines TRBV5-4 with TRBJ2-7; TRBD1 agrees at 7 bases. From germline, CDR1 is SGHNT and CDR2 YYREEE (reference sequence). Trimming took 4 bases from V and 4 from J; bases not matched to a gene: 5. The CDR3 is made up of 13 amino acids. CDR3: CASSGTDDYEQYF. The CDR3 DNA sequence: TGTGCCAGCAGCGGGACAGACGATTACGAGCAGTACTTC.

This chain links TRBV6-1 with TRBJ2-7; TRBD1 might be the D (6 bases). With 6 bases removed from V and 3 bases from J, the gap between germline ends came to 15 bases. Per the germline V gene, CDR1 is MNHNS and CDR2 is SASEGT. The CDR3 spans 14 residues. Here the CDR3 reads CASRRTETLYEQYF. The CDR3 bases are TGTGCCAGCAGGAGGACAGAAACGCTCTACGAGCAGTACTTC.

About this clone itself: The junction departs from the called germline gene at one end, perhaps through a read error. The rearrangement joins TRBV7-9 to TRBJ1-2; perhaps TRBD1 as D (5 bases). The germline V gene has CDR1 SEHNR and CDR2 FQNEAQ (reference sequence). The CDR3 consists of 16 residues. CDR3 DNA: TGTTCCAGCAGCGGGGCCGATATAGACAGAAACTATGGCTACACCTTC. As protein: CSSSGADIDRNYGYTF.

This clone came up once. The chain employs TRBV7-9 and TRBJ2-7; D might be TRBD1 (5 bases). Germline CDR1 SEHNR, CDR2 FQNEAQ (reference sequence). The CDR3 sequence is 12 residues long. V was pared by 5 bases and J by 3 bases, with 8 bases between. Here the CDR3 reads CASSDRYYEQYF. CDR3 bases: TGTGCCAGCAGCGACAGATACTACGAGCAGTACTTC.

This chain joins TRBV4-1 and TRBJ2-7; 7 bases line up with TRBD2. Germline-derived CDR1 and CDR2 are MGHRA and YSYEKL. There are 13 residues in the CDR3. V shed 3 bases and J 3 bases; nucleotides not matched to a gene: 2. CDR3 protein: CASSHSGNYEQYF. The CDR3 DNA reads TGCGCCAGCAGCCACAGCGGGAACTACGAGCAGTACTTC.

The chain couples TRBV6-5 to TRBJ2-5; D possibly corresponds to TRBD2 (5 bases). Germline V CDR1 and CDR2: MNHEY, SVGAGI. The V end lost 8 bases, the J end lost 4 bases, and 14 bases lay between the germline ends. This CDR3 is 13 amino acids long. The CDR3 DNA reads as TGTGCCAGCTCCACCCCGGGGTCAGAGACCCAGTACTTC. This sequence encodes CASSTPGSETQYF.

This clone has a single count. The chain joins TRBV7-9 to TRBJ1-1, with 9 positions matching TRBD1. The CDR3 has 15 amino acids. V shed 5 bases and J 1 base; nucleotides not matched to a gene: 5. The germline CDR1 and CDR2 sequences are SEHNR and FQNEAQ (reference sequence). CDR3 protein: CASSGRQGGNTEAFF. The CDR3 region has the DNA TGTGCCAGCAGCGGCCGACAGGGGGGGAACACTGAAGCTTTCTTT.

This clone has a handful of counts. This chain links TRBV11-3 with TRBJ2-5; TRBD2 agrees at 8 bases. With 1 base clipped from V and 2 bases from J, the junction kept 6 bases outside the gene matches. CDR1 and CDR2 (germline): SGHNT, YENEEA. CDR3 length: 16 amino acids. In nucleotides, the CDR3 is TGTGCCAGCAGCTTAGCGGGGGGGACACCACAAGAGACCCAGTACTTC. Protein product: CASSLAGGTPQETQYF.

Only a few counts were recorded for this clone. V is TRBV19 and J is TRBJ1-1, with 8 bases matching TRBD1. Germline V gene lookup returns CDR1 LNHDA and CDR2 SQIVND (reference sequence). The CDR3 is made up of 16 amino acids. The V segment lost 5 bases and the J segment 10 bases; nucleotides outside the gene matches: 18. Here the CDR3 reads CASSLGGTGRRRGAFF. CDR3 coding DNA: TGTGCCAGTAGTCTTGGAGGGACAGGCCGTAGAAGAGGAGCTTTCTTT.

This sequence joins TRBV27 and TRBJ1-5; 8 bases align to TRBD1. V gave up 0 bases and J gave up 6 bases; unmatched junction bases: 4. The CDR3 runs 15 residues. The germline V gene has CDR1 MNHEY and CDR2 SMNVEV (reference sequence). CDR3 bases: TGTGCCAGCAGTTTATCAGGACAGGGCGGTCAGCCCCAGCATTTT. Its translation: CASSLSGQGGQPQHF.

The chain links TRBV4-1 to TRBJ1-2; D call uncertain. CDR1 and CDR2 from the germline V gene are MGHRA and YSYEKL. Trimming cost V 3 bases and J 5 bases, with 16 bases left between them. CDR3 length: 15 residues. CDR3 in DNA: TGCGCCAGCAGCCATGACTATGGATCCACATATGGCTACACCTTC. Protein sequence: CASSHDYGSTYGYTF.

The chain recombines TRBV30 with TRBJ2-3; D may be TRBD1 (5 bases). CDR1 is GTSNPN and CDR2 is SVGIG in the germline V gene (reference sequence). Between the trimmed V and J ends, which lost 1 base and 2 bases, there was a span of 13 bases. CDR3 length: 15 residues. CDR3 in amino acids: CAWSAVGANTDTQYF. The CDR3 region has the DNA TGTGCCTGGAGTGCCGTTGGGGCAAACACAGATACGCAGTATTTT.

CDR3 amino acids: CAISETQVSGELFF. In DNA, the CDR3 is TGTGCCATCAGTGAGACACAGGTCTCCGGGGAGCTGTTTTTT. The gene calls are TRBV10-3 and TRBJ2-2, with a weak D call TRBD1 (5 bases). Germline CDR1 ENHRY, CDR2 SYGVKD. V lost 2 bases to trimming and J lost 6 bases, with 10 bases between them. CDR3 length equals 14 residues.

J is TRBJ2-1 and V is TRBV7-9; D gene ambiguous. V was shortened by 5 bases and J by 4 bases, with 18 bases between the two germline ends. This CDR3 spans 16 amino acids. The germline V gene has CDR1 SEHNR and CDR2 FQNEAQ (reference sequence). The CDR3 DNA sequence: TGTGCCAGCAGCCAAAGTCCAGGATCCTCTTACAATGAGCAGTTCTTC. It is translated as CASSQSPGSSYNEQFF.

The CDR3 loop reads CASSLGRVGETQYF. In DNA, the CDR3 is TGCGCCAGCAGCCTGGGCAGGGTGGGGGAGACCCAGTACTTC. The chain recombines TRBV4-1 with TRBJ2-5; a weak D match, TRBD1 (5 bases). Trimming removed 4 bases at V and 5 bases at J, with 14 bases between. The CDR3 length is 14 residues. In germline, CDR1 is MGHRA, CDR2 YSYEKL.

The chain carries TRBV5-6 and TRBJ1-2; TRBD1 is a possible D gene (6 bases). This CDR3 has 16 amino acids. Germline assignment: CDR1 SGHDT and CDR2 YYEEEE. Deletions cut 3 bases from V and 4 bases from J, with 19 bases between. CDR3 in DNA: TGTGCCAGCAGCTCGCCCTACAGGGCCGAGAGCTATGGCTACACCTTC. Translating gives CASSSPYRAESYGYTF.

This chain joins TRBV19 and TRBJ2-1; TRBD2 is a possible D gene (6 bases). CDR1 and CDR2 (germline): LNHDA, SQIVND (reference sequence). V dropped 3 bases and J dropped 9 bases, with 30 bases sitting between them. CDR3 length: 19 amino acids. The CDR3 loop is CASSIRRAGRAANAGEQFF. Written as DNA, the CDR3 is TGTGCCAGTAGTATCAGGAGGGCAGGGCGAGCAGCCAATGCGGGTGAGCAGTTCTTC.

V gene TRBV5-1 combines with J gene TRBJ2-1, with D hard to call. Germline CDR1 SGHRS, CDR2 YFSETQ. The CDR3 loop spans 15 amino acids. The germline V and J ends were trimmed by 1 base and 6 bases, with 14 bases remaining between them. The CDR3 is CASSLSVAIVNEQFF. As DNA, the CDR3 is TGCGCCAGCAGCTTGAGTGTAGCCATTGTCAATGAGCAGTTCTTC.

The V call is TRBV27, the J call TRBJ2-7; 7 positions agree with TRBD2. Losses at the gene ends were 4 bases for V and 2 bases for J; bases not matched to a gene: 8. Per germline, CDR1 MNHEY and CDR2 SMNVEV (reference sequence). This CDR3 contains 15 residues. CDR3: CASSSLTSRTYEQYF. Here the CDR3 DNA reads TGTGCCAGCAGTTCTTTGACTAGCCGAACCTACGAGCAGTACTTC.

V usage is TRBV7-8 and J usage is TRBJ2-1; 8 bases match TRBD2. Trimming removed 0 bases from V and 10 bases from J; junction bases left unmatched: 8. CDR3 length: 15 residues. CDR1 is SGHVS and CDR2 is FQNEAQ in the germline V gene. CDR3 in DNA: TGTGCCAGCAGCTTAGCGTCGAGCGGGAGAGGCGAGCAGTTCTTC. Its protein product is CASSLASSGRGEQFF.

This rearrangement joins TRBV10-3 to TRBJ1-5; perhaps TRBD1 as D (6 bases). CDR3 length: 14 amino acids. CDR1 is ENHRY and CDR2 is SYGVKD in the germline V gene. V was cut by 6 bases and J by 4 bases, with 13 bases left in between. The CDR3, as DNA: TGTGCCATCAGCATTGACAGGACGAATCAGCCCCAGCATTTT. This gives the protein CAISIDRTNQPQHF.

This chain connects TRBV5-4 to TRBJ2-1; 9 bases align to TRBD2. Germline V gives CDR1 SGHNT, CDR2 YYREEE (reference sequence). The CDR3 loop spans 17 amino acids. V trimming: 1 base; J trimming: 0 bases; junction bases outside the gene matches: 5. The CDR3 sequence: CASSLILAGYSYNEQFF. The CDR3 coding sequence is TGTGCCAGCAGCTTGATCCTAGCGGGGTACTCCTACAATGAGCAGTTCTTC.

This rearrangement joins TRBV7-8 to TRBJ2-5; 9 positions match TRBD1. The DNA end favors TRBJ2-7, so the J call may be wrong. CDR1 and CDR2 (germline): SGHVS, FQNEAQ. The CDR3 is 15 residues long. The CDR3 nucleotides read TGTGCCAGCAGCTTCGACAGGGGGATTCCTTACGAGCAGTACTTC. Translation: CASSFDRGIPYEQYF.